Listed here is a single TCR beta chain. The record originates from a study of T cells after yellow fever vaccination. The V end lost 3 bases, the J end lost 8 bases, and 11 bases lay between the germline ends. The germline gives CDR1 SGDLS, CDR2 YYNGEE. The CDR3 is 12 amino acids. TCRdb reprocessed the 5' RACE reads with MiXCR, giving one entry per CDR3 protein. Of about 210,000 distinct CDR3 sequences listed, 5.5% to 8.5% were seen once; the top ten hold roughly 1%. Source: CD4+ T cells sorted from PBMCs, taken on the day of the yellow fever booster vaccination. This rearrangement joins TRBV9 to TRBJ1-2; D is unresolved. This sequence originates from a man younger than 40 who received the YFV17D yellow fever vaccine. The CDR3 DNA follows: TGTGCCAGCAGCGAGGTCAAGGGCGGCTACACCTTC. The encoded protein is CASSEVKGGYTF.